This T cell receptor beta chain is from a study of shared clonotypes between healthy human individuals. General observations from the study: Despite large depth, sorted-subset datasets appeared incompletely sequenced.

Produced via immunoSEQ multiplex PCR; TCRdb's table is partial and in-frame only. The sample yields roughly 2.2 million clones, approximately 93% seen once. Notes on this clone: Its antigen is unknown.

The length of the CDR3 is 15 residues. V was clipped by 3 bases and J by 0 bases, with 9 bases between them. The germline CDR1 and CDR2 sequences are LGHNA and YSLEER. The sequence came from a man aged 18-30 years in good health. Some clones in this sample may be carry-over from other donors' samples. V gene TRBV4-3 combines with J gene TRBJ1-5; D not certain. Specimen: naive CD4+ T cells from PBMCs. Subset meaning: CD45RA+ positively selected. The CDR3 DNA reads TGCGCCAGCAGCCACACACACGATAGCAATCAGCCCCAGCATTTT. Its protein is CASSHTHDSNQPQHF.